This is a list of T cell receptor beta chains from one sample in a study of blood T cell repertoires in COVID-19. Some clones are missing from TCRdb's copy, which holds only in-frame ones; the method was immunoSEQ multiplex PCR. The sample includes some 400,000 clones, roughly 86% of them seen just once. The material sequenced was peripheral blood. Every receptor here comes from a human donor with acute or convalescent COVID-19. The donor label of this sample is uncertain. Each CDR3 is given with its conserved first and last residue. A D gene is named only where the DNA matches it firmly. Clone size is shown for a subset of rows, as once, few, many or a class of expanded clone.

v_call: TRBV9; j_call: TRBJ2-1; clone_size: -; d_call: TRBD2; cdr3_aa: CASSVAHGGGPTNEQFF; cdr3_nt: TGTGCCAGCAGCGTCGCCCACGGGGGAGGGCCCACTAATGAGCAGTTCTTC
v_call: TRBV19; j_call: TRBJ1-2; clone_size: once; d_call: TRBD1; cdr3_aa: CASMRGGTAYGYTF; cdr3_nt: TGTGCCAGTATGCGAGGGGGGACAGCCTATGGCTACACCTTC
v_call: TRBV6-6; j_call: TRBJ1-1; clone_size: -; d_call: TRBD1; cdr3_aa: CASGDSGGSNTEAFF; cdr3_nt: TGTGCCAGCGGGGACTCAGGGGGATCGAACACTGAAGCTTTCTTT
v_call: TRBV6-6; j_call: TRBJ1-4; clone_size: few; d_call: TRBD1; cdr3_aa: CASSLWGQGAEKLFF; cdr3_nt: TGTGCCAGCAGTTTATGGGGACAGGGGGCTGAAAAACTGTTTTTT
v_call: TRBV27; j_call: TRBJ1-4; clone_size: -; d_call: TRBD1; cdr3_aa: CASRSPGTGMEKLFF; cdr3_nt: TGTGCCAGCAGAAGTCCCGGGACAGGGATGGAAAAACTGTTTTTT
v_call: TRBV7-2; j_call: TRBJ1-1; clone_size: -; d_call: -; cdr3_aa: CASRSSGGAMHEAFF; cdr3_nt: TGTGCCAGCCGAAGCTCGGGGGGGGCTATGCATGAAGCTTTCTTT
v_call: TRBV4-1; j_call: TRBJ2-7; clone_size: once; d_call: TRBD2; cdr3_aa: CASSHGLAGTYEQYF; cdr3_nt: TGCGCCAGCAGCCACGGACTAGCGGGGACCTACGAGCAGTACTTC
v_call: TRBV19; j_call: TRBJ1-1; clone_size: -; d_call: -; cdr3_aa: CASSTQRVSQNTEAFF; cdr3_nt: TGTGCCAGTAGTACACAACGGGTCTCCCAGAACACTGAAGCTTTCTTT
v_call: TRBV5-6; j_call: TRBJ1-5; clone_size: -; d_call: -; cdr3_aa: CASSRTGINQPQHF; cdr3_nt: TGTGCCAGCAGCCGTACAGGGATCAATCAGCCCCAGCATTTT
v_call: TRBV6-6; j_call: TRBJ1-5; clone_size: -; d_call: TRBD1; cdr3_aa: CASSSGQGSPQPQHF; cdr3_nt: TGTGCCAGCAGTTCTGGACAGGGCTCCCCTCAGCCCCAGCATTTT
v_call: TRBV19; j_call: TRBJ2-3; clone_size: -; d_call: TRBD2; cdr3_aa: CASRTSGETDTQYF; cdr3_nt: TGTGCCAGCCGGACTAGCGGGGAGACAGATACGCAGTATTTT
v_call: TRBV6-6; j_call: TRBJ1-1; clone_size: -; d_call: -; cdr3_aa: CASSYSIAVEAFF; cdr3_nt: TGTGCCAGCAGTTACTCGATAGCAGTCGAAGCTTTCTTT
v_call: TRBV3-1/TRBV3-2; j_call: TRBJ2-7; clone_size: -; d_call: TRBD2; cdr3_aa: CASSHSGRSYEQYF; cdr3_nt: TGTGCCAGCAGCCATAGCGGGAGATCCTACGAGCAGTACTTC
v_call: TRBV29-1; j_call: TRBJ1-4; clone_size: -; d_call: -; cdr3_aa: CSVEDLGGPNEKLFF; cdr3_nt: TGCAGCGTTGAAGATTTGGGGGGACCTAATGAAAAACTGTTTTTT
v_call: TRBV3-1/TRBV3-2; j_call: TRBJ1-6; clone_size: -; d_call: TRBD1; cdr3_aa: CASSQVAGGSPLHF; cdr3_nt: TGTGCCAGCAGCCAAGTCGCAGGGGGTTCACCCCTCCACTTT
v_call: TRBV7-8; j_call: TRBJ2-7; clone_size: -; d_call: TRBD1; cdr3_aa: CASSPPWQGAFEQYF; cdr3_nt: TGTGCCAGCAGCCCCCCTTGGCAGGGGGCTTTCGAGCAGTACTTC
v_call: TRBV7-7; j_call: TRBJ2-5; clone_size: -; d_call: -; cdr3_aa: CASSPLGGLQETQYF; cdr3_nt: TGTGCCAGCAGCCCTCTCGGGGGGCTGCAAGAGACCCAGTACTTC
v_call: TRBV19; j_call: TRBJ1-5; clone_size: once; d_call: -; cdr3_aa: CASSIGVNQPQHF; cdr3_nt: TGTGCCAGTAGTATAGGAGTGAACCAGCCCCAGCATTTT
v_call: TRBV28; j_call: TRBJ2-7; clone_size: -; d_call: -; cdr3_aa: CASSPGLGAYEQYF; cdr3_nt: TGTGCCAGCAGTCCCGGACTCGGTGCCTACGAGCAGTACTTC
v_call: TRBV6-5; j_call: TRBJ1-4; clone_size: -; d_call: -; cdr3_aa: CASSYSNARINEKLFF; cdr3_nt: TGTGCCAGCAGTTACTCGAACGCCAGGATCAATGAAAAACTGTTTTTT
v_call: TRBV18; j_call: TRBJ2-7; clone_size: once; d_call: TRBD1; cdr3_aa: CASSPRDRGSYEQYF; cdr3_nt: TGTGCCAGCTCACCCCGGGACAGGGGCTCCTACGAGCAGTACTTC
v_call: TRBV30; j_call: TRBJ1-6; clone_size: -; d_call: TRBD1; cdr3_aa: CAWSVEGAYNSPLHF; cdr3_nt: TGTGCCTGGAGTGTGGAGGGGGCGTATAATTCACCCCTCCACTTT
v_call: TRBV28; j_call: TRBJ2-7; clone_size: few; d_call: -; cdr3_aa: CASSLPGIHEQYF; cdr3_nt: TGTGCCAGCAGTTTACCGGGGATCCACGAGCAGTACTTC
v_call: TRBV6-5; j_call: TRBJ1-1; clone_size: -; d_call: -; cdr3_aa: CASRVTGNTEAFF; cdr3_nt: TGTGCCAGCAGAGTGACAGGGAACACTGAAGCTTTCTTT
v_call: TRBV2; j_call: TRBJ2-7; clone_size: -; d_call: TRBD2; cdr3_aa: CASSEGGGPSGEQYF; cdr3_nt: TGTGCCAGCAGTGAAGGGGGAGGGCCCTCGGGCGAGCAGTACTTC
v_call: TRBV18; j_call: TRBJ1-6; clone_size: -; d_call: TRBD1; cdr3_aa: CASSPRTGKNSPLHF; cdr3_nt: TGTGCCAGCTCACCTCGGACAGGGAAGAATTCACCCCTCCACTTT
v_call: TRBV28; j_call: TRBJ1-1; clone_size: -; d_call: -; cdr3_aa: CASRQSQSIPNTEAFF; cdr3_nt: TGTGCCAGCAGACAAAGTCAGTCAATACCGAACACTGAAGCTTTCTTT
v_call: TRBV2; j_call: TRBJ1-6; clone_size: many; d_call: -; cdr3_aa: CASNPRAGHNSPLHF; cdr3_nt: TGTGCCAGCAATCCCAGGGCAGGGCATAATTCACCCCTCCACTTT
v_call: TRBV7-2; j_call: TRBJ1-5; clone_size: -; d_call: -; cdr3_aa: CAGGGDSNQPQHF; cdr3_nt: TGTGCCGGGGGAGGAGATAGCAATCAGCCCCAGCATTTT
v_call: TRBV30; j_call: TRBJ1-5; clone_size: -; d_call: TRBD1; cdr3_aa: CAWSPDRTGSNQPQHF; cdr3_nt: TGTGCCTGGAGTCCAGACCGGACAGGGAGCAATCAGCCCCAGCATTTT
v_call: TRBV7-9; j_call: TRBJ1-1; clone_size: few; d_call: TRBD1; cdr3_aa: CASALAGGGGTEAFF; cdr3_nt: TGTGCCAGCGCCCTCGCGGGAGGGGGCGGAACTGAAGCTTTCTTT
v_call: TRBV5-1; j_call: TRBJ2-1; clone_size: once; d_call: TRBD2; cdr3_aa: CARSGGGAYNEQFF; cdr3_nt: TGCGCCCGCAGCGGCGGGGGGGCCTACAATGAGCAGTTCTTC
v_call: TRBV18; j_call: TRBJ1-2; clone_size: -; d_call: -; cdr3_aa: CASSPTPGPYGYTF; cdr3_nt: TGTGCCAGCTCACCAACGCCAGGCCCTTATGGCTACACCTTC
v_call: TRBV5-5; j_call: TRBJ2-6; clone_size: -; d_call: -; cdr3_aa: CASSLVSRVSGANVLTF; cdr3_nt: TGTGCCAGCAGCTTGGTGAGTCGGGTCTCTGGGGCCAACGTCCTGACTTTC
v_call: TRBV19; j_call: TRBJ1-3; clone_size: -; d_call: TRBD1; cdr3_aa: CASRSHRGAEGNTIYF; cdr3_nt: TGTGCCAGCCGAAGTCACAGGGGCGCGGAAGGAAACACCATATATTTT
v_call: TRBV11-2; j_call: TRBJ1-2; clone_size: -; d_call: -; cdr3_aa: CASSSLTLYSRYGYTF; cdr3_nt: TGTGCCAGCAGCTCCCTAACCCTATACAGCCGCTATGGCTACACCTTC
v_call: TRBV13; j_call: TRBJ2-7; clone_size: -; d_call: TRBD1; cdr3_aa: CASSIQGTGLREQYF; cdr3_nt: TGTGCCAGCAGCATCCAAGGGACAGGGTTGCGGGAGCAGTACTTC
v_call: TRBV6-2/TRBV6-3; j_call: TRBJ1-5; clone_size: -; d_call: -; cdr3_aa: CASSYSWLRESGNQPQHF; cdr3_nt: TGTGCCAGCAGTTACTCGTGGTTGAGGGAATCTGGCAATCAGCCCCAGCATTTT
v_call: TRBV7-9; j_call: TRBJ1-4; clone_size: few; d_call: TRBD1; cdr3_aa: CASNDRGLNEKLFF; cdr3_nt: TGTGCCAGCAACGACAGGGGGCTTAATGAAAAACTGTTTTTT
v_call: TRBV5-1; j_call: TRBJ1-2; clone_size: -; d_call: -; cdr3_aa: CASSLKGRGDDYGYTF; cdr3_nt: TGCGCCAGCAGCTTAAAAGGCAGGGGTGATGACTATGGCTACACCTTC
v_call: TRBV28; j_call: TRBJ1-4; clone_size: -; d_call: -; cdr3_aa: CASSLSRPRNEKLFF; cdr3_nt: TGTGCCAGCAGTTTATCGCGGCCGCGTAATGAAAAACTGTTTTTT
v_call: TRBV7-7; j_call: TRBJ2-5; clone_size: -; d_call: -; cdr3_aa: CASSLQGVETQYF; cdr3_nt: TGTGCCAGCAGCTTACAAGGGGTGGAGACCCAGTACTTC
v_call: TRBV27; j_call: TRBJ1-1; clone_size: -; d_call: -; cdr3_aa: CASSDWRLSTEAFF; cdr3_nt: TGTGCCAGCAGTGATTGGCGGTTGAGCACTGAAGCTTTCTTT
v_call: TRBV11-2; j_call: TRBJ2-1; clone_size: -; d_call: TRBD2; cdr3_aa: CASSSFRLAGGNEQFF; cdr3_nt: TGTGCCAGCAGCTCCTTCCGACTAGCGGGGGGGAATGAGCAGTTCTTC
v_call: TRBV7-2; j_call: TRBJ1-1; clone_size: -; d_call: -; cdr3_aa: CASSRRGDTEAFF; cdr3_nt: TGTGCCAGCAGCCGGCGGGGTGACACTGAAGCTTTCTTT
v_call: TRBV5-1; j_call: TRBJ2-5; clone_size: once; d_call: TRBD2; cdr3_aa: CASSLSGRGETQYF; cdr3_nt: TGCGCCAGCAGCTTAAGCGGGAGAGGTGAGACCCAGTACTTC
v_call: TRBV6-5; j_call: TRBJ1-1; clone_size: -; d_call: -; cdr3_aa: CASSYQGRGTEAFF; cdr3_nt: TGTGCCAGCAGTTATCAGGGGCGCGGCACTGAAGCTTTCTTT
v_call: TRBV7-9; j_call: TRBJ1-2; clone_size: -; d_call: TRBD1; cdr3_aa: CASSLAGQGYGYTF; cdr3_nt: TGTGCCAGCAGCTTAGCGGGACAGGGATATGGCTACACCTTC
v_call: TRBV18; j_call: TRBJ1-3; clone_size: -; d_call: -; cdr3_aa: CASSPGGDTIYF; cdr3_nt: TGTGCCAGCTCACCCGGGGGAGACACCATATATTTT